This is a list of T cell receptor beta chains from one sample in a study of OX40 agonist ivuxolimab in advanced cancers. Generated by immunoSEQ multiplex PCR, the TCRdb table keeps only in-frame clones and is missing some. This sample has around 57,000 clones; about 90% occur once, and the top ten carry around 20%. This sample comprised CD4+ or CD8+ T cells sorted from blood, obtained in a trial of the OX40 agonist ivuxolimab. The source of these receptors is an adult with an advanced solid tumor such as melanoma, head and neck, liver or kidney cancer. CDR3s include the opening cysteine and the closing phenylalanine or tryptophan. A D gene is named only where the DNA matches it firmly. Clone size is given for some rows only: seen once, a few or many times, or a class if the clone is expanded.

clone size	D gene	V gene	J gene	CDR3 DNA	CDR3 protein
.	.	TRBV23-1	TRBJ1-5	TGCGCCAGAACCTCCGGGCCCTTAAATCAGCCCCAGCATTTT	CARTSGPLNQPQHF
.	.	TRBV2	TRBJ1-5	TGTGCCAGCAGTCCTCCGAACAATCAGCCCCAGCATTTT	CASSPPNNQPQHF
.	.	TRBV6-5	TRBJ1-1	TGTGCCAGCAGCCCAGGGGAGAACACTGAAGCTTTCTTT	CASSPGENTEAFF
once	TRBD1	TRBV28	TRBJ1-6	TGTGCCAGCAGTTTAGACAGGGGGCATCATTCACCCCTCCACTTT	CASSLDRGHHSPLHF
.	TRBD1	TRBV13	TRBJ2-5	TGTGCCAGCAGCCCCCGGGACAGACACCAAGAGACCCAGTACTTC	CASSPRDRHQETQYF
.	.	TRBV6-5	TRBJ1-1	TGTGCCAGCAGTTATGGCCTCATGAACACTGAAGCTTTCTTT	CASSYGLMNTEAFF
.	.	TRBV28	TRBJ1-4	TGTGCCAGCAGTTTAATGGGAGGGGCTGAAAAACTGTTTTTT	CASSLMGGAEKLFF
.	TRBD2	TRBV9	TRBJ2-3	TGTGCCAGCAGCGGAAATAGCGGGAGTGTAGATACGCAGTATTTT	CASSGNSGSVDTQYF
once	.	TRBV29-1	TRBJ1-2	TGCAGCGTTTCAGGGGCGGACTATGGCTACACCTTC	CSVSGADYGYTF
.	.	TRBV6-6	TRBJ1-1	TGTGCCAGCAGTTCCCCTCAGGAGGGGAACACTGAAGCTTTCTTT	CASSSPQEGNTEAFF
.	.	TRBV6-1	TRBJ2-7	TGTGCCAGCAGTGAAGCCCACAGATTCCAGGCCTACGAGCAGTACTTC	CASSEAHRFQAYEQYF
few	.	TRBV27	TRBJ1-5	TGTGCCAGCAGTTTATCGGCACCATATAGCAATCAGCCCCAGCATTTT	CASSLSAPYSNQPQHF
few	TRBD1	TRBV6-5	TRBJ1-5	TGTGCCAGCAGTTCAGGGGGCGGAGGTCAGCCCCAGCATTTT	CASSSGGGGQPQHF
few	TRBD1	TRBV27	TRBJ1-2	TGTGCCAGCAGAGGGGATCAGGGGGCGGCGGGCTACACCTTC	CASRGDQGAAGYTF
.	.	TRBV28	TRBJ1-2	TGTGCCAGCAGACCACAGGGTAGGATCTATGGCTACACCTTC	CASRPQGRIYGYTF
once	.	TRBV27	TRBJ2-1	TGTGCCAGCAGCGAGGAAGGGGGGATCTACAATGAGCAGTTCTTC	CASSEEGGIYNEQFF
.	TRBD1	TRBV27	TRBJ2-1	TGTGCCAGCAGTGCCGTTTACGGGACAGGTGAGAATGAGCAGTTCTTC	CASSAVYGTGENEQFF
.	.	TRBV6-5	TRBJ2-1	TGTGCCAGCAGTTACTCGATTTCAGGGCTGGAGTTCTTC	CASSYSISGLEFF
few	.	TRBV6-1	TRBJ1-3	TGTGCCAGCAGTGAAGCCACAGGCGGGGGAAACACCATATATTTT	CASSEATGGGNTIYF
.	.	TRBV19	TRBJ1-1	TGTGCCAGTAGTATGACAAAAACAGCTGAAGCTTTCTTT	CASSMTKTAEAFF
.	TRBD1	TRBV6-6	TRBJ1-1	TGTGCCAGCAGTTACCCAGGGGGGCCTGAAGCTTTCTTT	CASSYPGGPEAFF
.	TRBD2	TRBV9	TRBJ2-1	TGTGCCAGCAGCGTAGGGGTGATGAGCGGGAGTAGAGAGCAGTTCTTC	CASSVGVMSGSREQFF
.	.	TRBV19	TRBJ2-1	TGTGCCAGTAGTATAGATCAGAGCTCCTACAATGAGCAGTTCTTC	CASSIDQSSYNEQFF
.	.	TRBV9	TRBJ2-3	TGTGCCAGCAGCCCCAAGCTAGATACGCAGTATTTT	CASSPKLDTQYF
.	.	TRBV11-2	TRBJ2-3	TGTGCCAGCAGCTACAACTTCGGGGATACGCAGTATTTT	CASSYNFGDTQYF
.	.	TRBV4-3	TRBJ1-2	TGCGCCAGCAGCCAAGAGGAGGGAATTCTATTCAACTATGGCTACACCTTC	CASSQEEGILFNYGYTF
.	TRBD1	TRBV11-3	TRBJ2-3	TGTGCCAGCAGCTTGGCAGGGCAGGGGGCGATCGATACGCAGTATTTT	CASSLAGQGAIDTQYF
.	.	TRBV6-6	TRBJ1-1	TGTGCCAGCAGCGGGCTTAATAAAGCTTTCTTT	CASSGLNKAFF
.	.	TRBV6-1	TRBJ1-4	TGTGCCAGCAGTGAAGCAACAGGGATTAGGGGGAATGAAAAACTGTTTTTT	CASSEATGIRGNEKLFF
.	TRBD1	TRBV15	TRBJ2-1	TGTGCCACCAGCAGAGAAGCGCAGGGGGCAAACAATGAGCAGTTCTTC	CATSREAQGANNEQFF
.	.	TRBV28	TRBJ2-4	TGTGCCAGCAGTTTATTACAGGAAGCGGCCAAAAACATTCAGTACTTC	CASSLLQEAAKNIQYF
.	.	TRBV28	TRBJ2-3	TGTGCCAGCACCAGAACTAGCACAGATACGCAGTATTTT	CASTRTSTDTQYF
.	TRBD1	TRBV30	TRBJ1-4	TGTGCCGGACAGGGGGAAGCCGGAAAACTGTTTTTT	CAGQGEAGKLFF
.	.	TRBV28	TRBJ1-3	TGTGCCAGCACCCCGGGGGCGGACTCTGGAAACACCATATATTTT	CASTPGADSGNTIYF
.	.	TRBV6-5	TRBJ2-6	TGTGCCACCTTTTCCGGGGCCAACGTCCTGACTTTC	CATFSGANVLTF
.	.	TRBV10-3	TRBJ2-1	TGTGCCATCAGCGGGGGGCTCCGGGATGAGCAGTTCTTC	CAISGGLRDEQFF
.	TRBD2	TRBV27	TRBJ2-3	TGTGCCAGCAGTTTTTCAGCGGGAGTATTTGTAGATACGCAGTATTTT	CASSFSAGVFVDTQYF
.	TRBD1	TRBV30	TRBJ1-4	TGTGCCTGGAGTTGGGACAGCCCGAATGAAAAACTGTTTTTT	CAWSWDSPNEKLFF
.	.	TRBV30	TRBJ1-1	TGTGCCTGGGCCGGGGAACAGACTCCGTTTGAAGCTTTCTTT	CAWAGEQTPFEAFF
.	TRBD1	TRBV7-2	TRBJ2-3	TGTGCCAGCAGCTTAGCGGGGACAGAAGTTTACACAGATACGCAGTATTTT	CASSLAGTEVYTDTQYF
.	TRBD1	TRBV28	TRBJ2-7	TGTGCCACCACAGGGGACGGGGTCGAGCAGTACTTC	CATTGDGVEQYF
.	.	TRBV6-5	TRBJ2-1	TGTGCCAGCAGTCACATGCCGCTCAATGAGCAGTTCTTC	CASSHMPLNEQFF
.	.	TRBV2	TRBJ1-2	TGTGCCAGCAGGACCCCGTGGGGCTATGGCTACACCTTC	CASRTPWGYGYTF
.	.	TRBV5-4	TRBJ1-1	TGTGCCAGCAGCTCAAAATCGAACACTGAAGCTTTCTTT	CASSSKSNTEAFF
.	.	TRBV2	TRBJ2-3	TGTGCCAGCAGTGGAGGGTTGCGGGTCACAGATACGCAGTATTTT	CASSGGLRVTDTQYF